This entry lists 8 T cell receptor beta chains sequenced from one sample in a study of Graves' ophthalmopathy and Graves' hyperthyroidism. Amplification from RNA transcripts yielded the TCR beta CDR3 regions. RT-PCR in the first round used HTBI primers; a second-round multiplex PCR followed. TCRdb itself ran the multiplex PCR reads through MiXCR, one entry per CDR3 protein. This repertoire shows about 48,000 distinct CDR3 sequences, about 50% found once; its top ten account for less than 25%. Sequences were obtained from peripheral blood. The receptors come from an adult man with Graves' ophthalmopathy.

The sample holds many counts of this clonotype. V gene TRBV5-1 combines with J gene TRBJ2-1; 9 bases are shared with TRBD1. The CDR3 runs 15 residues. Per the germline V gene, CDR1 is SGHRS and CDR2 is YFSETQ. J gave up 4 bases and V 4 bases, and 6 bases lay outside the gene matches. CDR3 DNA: TGCGCCAGCAGCCGTCAGACAGGGGGTTACAATGAGCAGTTCTTC. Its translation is CASSRQTGGYNEQFF.

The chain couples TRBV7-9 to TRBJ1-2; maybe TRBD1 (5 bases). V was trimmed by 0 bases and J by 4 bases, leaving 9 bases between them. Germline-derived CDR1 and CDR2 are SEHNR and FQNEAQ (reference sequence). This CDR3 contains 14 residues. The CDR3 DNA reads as TGTGCCAGCAGCTTAGCGCGGCAGGGCTATGGCTACACCTTC. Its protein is CASSLARQGYGYTF.

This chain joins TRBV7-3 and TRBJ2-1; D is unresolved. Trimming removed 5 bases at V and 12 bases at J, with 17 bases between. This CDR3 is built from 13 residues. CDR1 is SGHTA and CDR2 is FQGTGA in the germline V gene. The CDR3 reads CASSPESGPRQFF. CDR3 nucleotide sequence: TGTGCCAGCAGCCCCGAGTCGGGCCCGCGGCAGTTCTTC.

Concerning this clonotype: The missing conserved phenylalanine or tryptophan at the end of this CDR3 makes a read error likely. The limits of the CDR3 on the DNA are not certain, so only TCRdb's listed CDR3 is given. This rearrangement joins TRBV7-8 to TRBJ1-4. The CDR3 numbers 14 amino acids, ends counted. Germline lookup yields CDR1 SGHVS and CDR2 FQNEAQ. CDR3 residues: CASSLIVIGLAGSV.

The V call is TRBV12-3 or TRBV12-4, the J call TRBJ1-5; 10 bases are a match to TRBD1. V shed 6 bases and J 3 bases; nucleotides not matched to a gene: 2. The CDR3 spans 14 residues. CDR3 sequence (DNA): TGTGCCAGCAGGGGACAGGGGTACAATCAGCCCCAGCATTTT. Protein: CASRGQGYNQPQHF.

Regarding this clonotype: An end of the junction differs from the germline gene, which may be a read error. The CDR3 loop reads CACSLDDIGIQYF. CDR3 nucleotides: TGCGCCTGCAGCCTGGATGATATTGGCATTCAGTACTTC. The rearrangement uses TRBV5-1 and TRBJ2-4, with no clear D. Germline assignment: CDR1 SGHRS and CDR2 YFSETQ. CDR3 size: 13 residues. The full variable domain, its missing parts supplied by reference TRBV5-1 and TRBJ2-4, is KAGVTQTPRYLIKTRGQQVTLSCSPISGHRSVSWYQQTPGQGLQFLFEYFSETQRNKGNFPGRFSGRQFSNSRSEMNVSTLELGDSALYLCACSLDDIGIQYFGAGTRLSVL.

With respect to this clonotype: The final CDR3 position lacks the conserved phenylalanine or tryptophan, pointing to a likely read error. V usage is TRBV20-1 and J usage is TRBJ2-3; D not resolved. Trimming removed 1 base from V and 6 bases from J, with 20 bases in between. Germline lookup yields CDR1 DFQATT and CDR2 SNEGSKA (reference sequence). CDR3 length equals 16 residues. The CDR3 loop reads CSARVVERSHLDTQYV. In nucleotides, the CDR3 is TGCAGTGCTAGAGTGGTGGAGAGGTCCCATTTGGATACGCAGTATGTT.

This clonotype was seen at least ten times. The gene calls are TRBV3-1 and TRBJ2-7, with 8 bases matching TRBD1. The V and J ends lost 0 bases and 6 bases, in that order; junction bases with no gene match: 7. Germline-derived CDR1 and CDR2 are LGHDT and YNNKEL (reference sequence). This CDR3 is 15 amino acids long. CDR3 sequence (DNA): TGTGCCAGCAGCCAAGATTGGCAGGGGGCTGGCGAGCAGTACTTC. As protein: CASSQDWQGAGEQYF.